This T cell receptor (beta chain) was captured in a study of graft-versus-host responses after intestinal transplantation. The repertoire was sequenced with immunoSEQ multiplex PCR; TCRdb's copy has only in-frame clones and lacks some. The repertoire holds some 13,000 clones, with about 36% as singletons. The V and J ends lost 7 bases and 5 bases, in that order; junction bases with no gene match: 12. Per germline, CDR1 LNHDA and CDR2 SQIVND (reference sequence). The CDR3 is 15 residues long. The sample in question was alloreactive CD4+ T cells from a mixed lymphocyte reaction culture, obtained before intestinal transplant. Described subset: CFSE-low proliferating T cells sorted from approximately 6-day pre-transplant mixed lymphocyte reaction (GvH or HvG direction). This receptor was identified in a human patient who received an intestinal transplant. V gene TRBV19 combines with J gene TRBJ1-2; TRBD1 matches at 8 bases. The CDR3 reads CASKIGAGGEYGYTF. In nucleotides, the CDR3 is TGTGCCAGTAAAATAGGGGCAGGGGGCGAATATGGCTACACCTTC.